Listed here are 20 T cell receptor beta chains from one sample, sequenced in a study of CD8+CD57+ T cells in acquired aplastic anemia. CD8+CD57+ cell expansion had been shown by flow cytometry in patients chosen for sequencing. TCR beta VDJ and CDR3 profiling used genomic DNA as template. TCRdb fed the reads into MiXCR, producing one record per CDR3 protein. Here the sample spans 200,000 to 250,000 distinct CDR3 sequences, about half being singletons. The sequencing input was sorted CD4+, CD8+, or CD8+CD57+ T cells (not recorded which) from PBMCs. The receptors shown here come from a human donor with aplastic anemia.

This clonotype was seen at least ten times. The rearrangement joins TRBV7-9 to TRBJ1-3, with 7 bases identical to TRBD1. J lost 1 base, V lost 5 bases, and 17 bases had no gene match. Germline V lookup: CDR1 SEHNR, CDR2 FQNEAQ (reference sequence). CDR3 length: 19 amino acids. CDR3 protein: CASSQPVRGGYNSGNTIYF. The DNA for the CDR3 is TGTGCCAGCAGCCAACCGGTCAGAGGGGGCTACAATTCTGGAAACACCATATATTTT.

The chain joins TRBV3-1 to TRBJ2-2; tentatively, D is TRBD2 (6 bases). V lost 0 bases and J lost 5, with 10 bases in between. The CDR3 runs 15 residues. CDR1 and CDR2 (germline): LGHDT, YNNKEL (reference sequence). The CDR3 DNA follows: TGTGCCAGCAGCCAAGAGATCCGGGAGACCGGGGAGCTGTTTTTT. Protein sequence: CASSQEIRETGELFF. The whole variable domain, filled in from reference TRBV3-1 and TRBJ2-2, reads DTAVSQTPKYLVTQMGNDKSIKCEQNLGHDTMYWYKQDSKKFLKIMFSYNNKELIINETVPNRFSPKSPDKAHLNLHINSLELGDSAVYFCASSQEIRETGELFFGEGSRLTVL.

This clonotype was seen more than once but under ten times. Being one base from a much bigger clone, this may be a read error. V usage is TRBV6-1 and J usage is TRBJ1-2; unclear D gene. Looked up from germline, CDR1 is MNHNS and CDR2 is SASEGT. V gave up 7 bases and J gave up 4 bases, with 10 bases separating them. There are 12 residues in the CDR3. The CDR3 DNA reads TGTGCCAGCAATGCCTCGAGCTATGGCTACACCTTC. It yields the protein CASNASSYGYTF.

The rearrangement uses TRBV25-1 and TRBJ1-2, with 10 nucleotides matching TRBD1. In germline, CDR1 is MGHDK, CDR2 SYGVNS. CDR3 size: 17 residues. Trimming cost V 2 bases and J 1 base; bases outside gene matches: 7. The CDR3 loop is CASSETGQGLVNYGYTF. As DNA, the CDR3 is TGTGCCAGCAGTGAAACGGGACAGGGGCTCGTTAACTATGGCTACACCTTC.

Many counts were recorded for this clonotype. The V gene is TRBV2, the J gene TRBJ1-3; D uncertain. The V end lost 5 bases, the J end lost 4 bases, and 15 bases lay between the germline ends. Germline V gene data show CDR1 as SNHLY and CDR2 as FYNNEI. The CDR3 spans 15 residues. The CDR3 reads CASSTQVARGNTIYF. The CDR3 region has the DNA TGTGCCAGCAGTACGCAGGTCGCGAGGGGAAACACCATATATTTT.

This clonotype was observed at least ten times. The chain combines TRBV9 with TRBJ2-5, with a tentative D call TRBD2 (5 bases). Trimming removed 3 bases from V and 9 bases from J, with 15 bases in between. Per germline, CDR1 SGDLS and CDR2 YYNGEE. The CDR3 spans 13 residues. The CDR3 bases are TGTGCCAGCAGCGAGGACTTGGGAGCCTCCCAGTACTTC. It encodes CASSEDLGASQYF.

This clonotype occurred many times. This chain connects TRBV2 to TRBJ1-2; D gene uncertain. There are 11 residues in the CDR3. Germline assignment: CDR1 SNHLY and CDR2 FYNNEI. Deletions cut 3 bases from V and 6 bases from J, with 5 bases between. This CDR3 reads CASSEGDGYTF. The CDR3 nucleotides read TGTGCCAGCAGTGAGGGTGATGGCTACACCTTC.

This clonotype was seen more than once but under ten times. This sequence joins TRBV5-8 and TRBJ1-4; perhaps TRBD1 as D (6 bases). Germline-derived CDR1 and CDR2 are SGHTS and YDEGEE. V was clipped by 3 bases and J by 1 base, with 13 bases between them. The CDR3 has 16 residues. CDR3 in DNA: TGTGCCAGCAGCTGGGACACCCCGGGAACTAATGAAAAACTGTTTTTT. Residues: CASSWDTPGTNEKLFF.

This clonotype was counted ten times or more. J is TRBJ2-7 and V is TRBV20-1; 7 nucleotides line up with TRBD2. Trimming removed 3 bases from V and 5 bases from J; junction bases left unmatched: 10. From germline, CDR1 is DFQATT and CDR2 SNEGSKA (reference sequence). The CDR3 runs 14 residues. In DNA, the CDR3 is TGCAGTGCTAGGGCCGGACTAGGTAGCGACGAGCAGTACTTC. Translation: CSARAGLGSDEQYF.

This rearrangement joins TRBV24-1 to TRBJ1-4; D not certain. Trimming stripped 2 bases from V and 10 bases from J, with 13 bases between. This CDR3 comprises 14 residues. Germline CDR1 is KGHDR and CDR2 is SFDVKD. CDR3 nucleotide sequence: TGTGCCACCAGTGATTCGGTCGTATCAGGAAAACTGTTTTTT. Translation: CATSDSVVSGKLFF.

As regards this clonotype: Possible read error: a much larger clone is one base away. This chain connects TRBV7-9 to TRBJ1-1; 7 bases are shared with TRBD1. Germline assignment: CDR1 SEHNR and CDR2 FQNEAQ (reference sequence). The CDR3 spans 14 residues. CDR3 bases: TGTGCCAGCAGCTTACAGGGGGAAGAGACTGAAGCTTCCTTT. Translation: CASSLQGEETEASF.

This chain's CDR3 is CASSQQGGRGRNGYTF. For the CDR3, the DNA is TGTGCCAGTAGTCAACAGGGGGGCAGGGGGCGGAATGGCTACACCTTC. The V call is TRBV19, the J call TRBJ1-2; 8 bases are shared with TRBD1. CDR1 is LNHDA, CDR2 SQIVND, per germline (reference sequence). With 5 bases clipped from V and 6 bases from J, the junction kept 14 bases outside the gene matches. CDR3 length: 16 amino acids.

This clonotype was detected ten times or more. The rearrangement uses TRBV10-3 and TRBJ1-6; tentatively, D is TRBD1 (5 bases). In germline, CDR1 is ENHRY, CDR2 SYGVKD. V was trimmed by 2 bases and J by 10 bases, leaving 9 bases between them. The CDR3 has 13 residues. CDR3 sequence: CAISEPGRSPLHF. CDR3 bases: TGTGCCATCAGTGAGCCAGGGAGGTCACCCCTCCACTTT.

This clonotype was seen just once. This chain connects TRBV24-1 to TRBJ2-7, with D hard to call. The germline V and J ends were trimmed by 1 base and 4 bases, with 1 base remaining between them. The CDR3 is 11 residues long. Germline V gene lookup returns CDR1 KGHDR and CDR2 SFDVKD. CDR3 sequence (DNA): TGTGCCACCAGTGATTTTTACGAGCAGTACTTC. Amino acid sequence: CATSDFYEQYF.

The rearrangement links TRBV19 to TRBJ2-7, with 10 positions matching TRBD1. Germline V gene data show CDR1 as LNHDA and CDR2 as SQIVND (reference sequence). The CDR3 runs to 16 residues. V lost 4 bases to trimming and J lost 3 bases; unmatched junction nucleotides: 9. In DNA form, the CDR3 reads TGTGCCAGTAGTACTGGTTCGGGACAGGGGATCTACGAGCAGTACTTC. Its protein is CASSTGSGQGIYEQYF.

Points on this clonotype: The conserved phenylalanine or tryptophan normally closing the CDR3 is absent here, so this likely arose from a read error. This chain uses TRBV7-2 with TRBJ2-6; unclear D gene. Between the trimmed V and J ends, which lost 1 base and 0 bases, there was a span of 4 bases. CDR3 length equals 15 residues. Germline assignment: CDR1 SGHTA and CDR2 FQGNSA. CDR3 DNA sequence: TGTGCCAGCAGCTTAGATTACTCTGGGGCCAACGTCCTGACTGAC. Translating it yields CASSLDYSGANVLTD.

This clonotype was seen repeatedly, ten times or more. This chain connects TRBV7-8 to TRBJ1-4; D is unresolved. This CDR3 has 14 amino acids. The germline CDR1 and CDR2 sequences are SGHVS and FQNEAQ. Trimming took off 3 bases at V and 3 bases at J, with 8 bases between the two ends. CDR3 coding DNA: TGTGCCAGCAGCTTCACGGACGCTAATGAAAAACTGTTTTTT. This translates into CASSFTDANEKLFF.

The J gene is TRBJ2-7, the V gene TRBV10-2; 7 bases map to TRBD1. The germline V gene has CDR1 WSHSY and CDR2 SAAADI. The CDR3 totals 15 residues. V lost 7 bases and J lost 3; bases outside the gene matches: 12. CDR3 amino acids: CASNQPGQRHYEQYF. CDR3 sequence (DNA): TGCGCCAGCAACCAACCGGGACAGAGACACTACGAGCAGTACTTC.

Turning to this clonotype: This could be a read error, since a much larger clone is one nucleotide away. This chain joins TRBV10-3 and TRBJ2-6, with 7 bases identical to TRBD1. This CDR3 is 16 amino acids long. V dropped 5 bases and J dropped 2; count of bases not matched to a gene: 6. Per the germline V gene, CDR1 is ENHRY and CDR2 is SYGVKD. CDR3 loop: CAISIDRATGANVLTF. The CDR3 DNA is TGTGCCATCAGTATTGACAGGGCTACTGGGGCCAACGTCCTGACTTTC.

Note on this clonotype: Compared with germline, one end of the junction differs, possibly owing to a read error. V usage is TRBV7-3 and J usage is TRBJ2-1; 7 bases are a match to TRBD1. Germline values: CDR1 SGHTA, CDR2 FQGTGA. The CDR3 contains 15 residues. The CDR3 protein is CASSITGVGYNEQFF. CDR3 nucleotides: TGTGCCAGCAGCATAACAGGGGTTGGGTACAATGAGCAGTTCTTC.